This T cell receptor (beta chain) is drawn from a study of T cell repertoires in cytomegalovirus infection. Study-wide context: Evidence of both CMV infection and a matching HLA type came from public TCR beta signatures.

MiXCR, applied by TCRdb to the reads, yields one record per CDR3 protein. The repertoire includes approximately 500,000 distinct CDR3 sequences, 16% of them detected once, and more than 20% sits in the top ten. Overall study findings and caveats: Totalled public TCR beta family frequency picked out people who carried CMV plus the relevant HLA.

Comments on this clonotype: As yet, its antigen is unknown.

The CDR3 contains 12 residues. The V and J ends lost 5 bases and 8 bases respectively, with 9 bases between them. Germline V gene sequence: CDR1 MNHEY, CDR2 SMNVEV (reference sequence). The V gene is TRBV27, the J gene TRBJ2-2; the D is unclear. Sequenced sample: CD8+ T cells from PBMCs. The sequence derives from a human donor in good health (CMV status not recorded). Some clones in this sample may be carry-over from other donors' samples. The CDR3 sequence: CASSRPRGELFF. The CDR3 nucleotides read TGTGCCAGCAGTCGTCCCCGTGGGGAGCTGTTTTTT.